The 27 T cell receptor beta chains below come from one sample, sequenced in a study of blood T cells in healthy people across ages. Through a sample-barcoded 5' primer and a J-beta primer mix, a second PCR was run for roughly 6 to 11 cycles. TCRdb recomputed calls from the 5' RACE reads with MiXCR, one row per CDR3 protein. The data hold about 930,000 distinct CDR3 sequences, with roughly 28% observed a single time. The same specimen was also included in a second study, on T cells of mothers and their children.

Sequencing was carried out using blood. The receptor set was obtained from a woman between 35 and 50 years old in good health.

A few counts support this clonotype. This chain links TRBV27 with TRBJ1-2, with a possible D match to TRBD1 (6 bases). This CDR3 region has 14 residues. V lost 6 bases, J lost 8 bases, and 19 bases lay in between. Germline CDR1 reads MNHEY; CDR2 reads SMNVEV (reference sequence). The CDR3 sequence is CASRGTQGSNGYTF. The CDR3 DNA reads TGTGCCAGCAGGGGAACTCAGGGGAGTAACGGCTACACCTTC.

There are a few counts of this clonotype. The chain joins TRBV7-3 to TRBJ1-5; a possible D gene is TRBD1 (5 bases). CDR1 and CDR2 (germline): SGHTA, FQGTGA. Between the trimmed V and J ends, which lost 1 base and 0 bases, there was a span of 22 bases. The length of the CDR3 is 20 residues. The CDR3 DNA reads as TGTGCCAGCAGCTTAAGGGGGGGGGGGACGCAAACGCGTAGCAATCAGCCCCAGCATTTT. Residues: CASSLRGGGTQTRSNQPQHF.

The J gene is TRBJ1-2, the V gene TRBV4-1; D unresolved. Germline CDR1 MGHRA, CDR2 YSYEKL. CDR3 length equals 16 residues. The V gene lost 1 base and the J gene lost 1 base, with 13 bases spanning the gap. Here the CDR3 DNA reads TGCGCCAGCAGCCAAGGCGGGCAGGCTCATAACTATGGCTACACCTTC. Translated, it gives CASSQGGQAHNYGYTF.

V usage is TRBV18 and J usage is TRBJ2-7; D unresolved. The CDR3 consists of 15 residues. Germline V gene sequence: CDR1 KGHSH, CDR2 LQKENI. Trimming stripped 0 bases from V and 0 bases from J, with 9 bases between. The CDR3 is CASSPPGSGSYEQYF. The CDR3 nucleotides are TGTGCCAGCTCACCACCAGGGTCCGGCTCCTACGAGCAGTACTTC. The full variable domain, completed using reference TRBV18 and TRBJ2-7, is NAGVMQNPRHLVRRRGQEARLRCSPMKGHSHVYWYRQLPEEGLKFMVYLQKENIIDESGMPKERFSAEFPKEGPSILRIQQVVRGDSAAYFCASSPPGSGSYEQYFGPGTRLTVT.

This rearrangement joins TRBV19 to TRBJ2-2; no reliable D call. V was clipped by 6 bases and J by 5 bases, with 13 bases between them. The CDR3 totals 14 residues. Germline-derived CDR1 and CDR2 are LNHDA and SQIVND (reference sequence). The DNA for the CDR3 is TGTGCCAGTAGAATCGGGCTGTATACCGGGGAGCTGTTTTTT. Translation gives CASRIGLYTGELFF.

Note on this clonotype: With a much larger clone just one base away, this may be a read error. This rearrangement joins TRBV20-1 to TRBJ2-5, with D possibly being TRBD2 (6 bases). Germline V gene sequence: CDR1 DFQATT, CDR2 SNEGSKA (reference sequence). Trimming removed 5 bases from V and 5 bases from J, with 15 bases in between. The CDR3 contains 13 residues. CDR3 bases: TGCAGTGCTTCTCCGGGAGTTCGGGAGACCCAGTACTTC. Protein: CSASPGVRETQYF.

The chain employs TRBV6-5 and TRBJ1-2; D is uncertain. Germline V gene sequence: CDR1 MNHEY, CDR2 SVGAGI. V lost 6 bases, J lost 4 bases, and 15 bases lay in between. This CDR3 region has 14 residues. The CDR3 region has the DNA TGTGCCAGCAGACCCCAAGGATCCTTCTATGGCTACACCTTC. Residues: CASRPQGSFYGYTF.

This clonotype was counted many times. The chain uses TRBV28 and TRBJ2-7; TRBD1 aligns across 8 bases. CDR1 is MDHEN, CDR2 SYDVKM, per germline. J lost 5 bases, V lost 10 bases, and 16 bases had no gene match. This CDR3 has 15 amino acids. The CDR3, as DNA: TGTGCCACCGCTCCATCCGGGCAGGGGGCCAACGAGCAGTACTTC. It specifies CATAPSGQGANEQYF.

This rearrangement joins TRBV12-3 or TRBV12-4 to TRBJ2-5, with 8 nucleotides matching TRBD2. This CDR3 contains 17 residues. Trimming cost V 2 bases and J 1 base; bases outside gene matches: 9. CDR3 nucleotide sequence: TGTGCCAGCAGTTTATACGGGGGGGCCGGATCCCAAGAGACCCAGTACTTC. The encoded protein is CASSLYGGAGSQETQYF.

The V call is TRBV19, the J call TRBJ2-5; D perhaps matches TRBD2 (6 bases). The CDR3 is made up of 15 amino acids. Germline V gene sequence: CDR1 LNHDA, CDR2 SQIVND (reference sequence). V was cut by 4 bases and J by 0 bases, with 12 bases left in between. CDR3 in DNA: TGTGCCAGTAGTAGATGGGCGGGGTACCAAGAGACCCAGTACTTC. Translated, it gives CASSRWAGYQETQYF.

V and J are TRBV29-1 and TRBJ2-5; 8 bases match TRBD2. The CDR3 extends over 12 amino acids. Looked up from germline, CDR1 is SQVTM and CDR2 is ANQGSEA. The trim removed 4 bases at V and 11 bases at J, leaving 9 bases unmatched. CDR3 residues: CSVVGAGGEQYF. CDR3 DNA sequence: TGCAGCGTTGTAGGTGCGGGGGGTGAGCAGTACTTC. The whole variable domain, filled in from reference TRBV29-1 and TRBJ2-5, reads SAVISQKPSRDICQRGTSLTIQCQVDSQVTMMFWYRQQPGQSLTLIATANQGSEATYESGFVIDKFPISRPNLTFSTLTVSNMSPEDSSIYLCSVVGAGGEQYFGPGTRLLVL.

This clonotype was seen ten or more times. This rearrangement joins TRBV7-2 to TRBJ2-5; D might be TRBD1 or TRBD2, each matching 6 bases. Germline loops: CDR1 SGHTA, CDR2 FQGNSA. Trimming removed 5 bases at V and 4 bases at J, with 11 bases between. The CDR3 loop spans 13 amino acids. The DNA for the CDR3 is TGTGCCAGCAGCCGGGGGCCGGGAGAGACCCAGTACTTC. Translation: CASSRGPGETQYF.

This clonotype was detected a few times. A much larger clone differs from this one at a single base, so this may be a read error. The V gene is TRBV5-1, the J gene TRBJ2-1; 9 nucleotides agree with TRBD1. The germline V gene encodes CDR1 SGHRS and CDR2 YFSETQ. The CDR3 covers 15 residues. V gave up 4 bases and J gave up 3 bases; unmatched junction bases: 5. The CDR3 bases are TGCGCCAGCAGCCGGACAGGGGAGAACTACAATGAGCAGTTCTTC. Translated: CASSRTGENYNEQFF.

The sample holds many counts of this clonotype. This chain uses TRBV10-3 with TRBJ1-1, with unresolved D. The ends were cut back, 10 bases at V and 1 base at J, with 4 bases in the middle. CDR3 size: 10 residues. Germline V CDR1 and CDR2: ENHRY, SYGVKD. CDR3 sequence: CATRNTEAFF. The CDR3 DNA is TGTGCCACACGGAACACTGAAGCTTTCTTT.

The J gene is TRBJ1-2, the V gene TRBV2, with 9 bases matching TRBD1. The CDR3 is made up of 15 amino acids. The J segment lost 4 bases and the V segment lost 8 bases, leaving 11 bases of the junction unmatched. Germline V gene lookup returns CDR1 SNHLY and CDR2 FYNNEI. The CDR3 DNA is TGTGCCAGCCCTAAAGAGTCGACAGGGGGCTATGGCTACACCTTC. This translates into CASPKESTGGYGYTF.

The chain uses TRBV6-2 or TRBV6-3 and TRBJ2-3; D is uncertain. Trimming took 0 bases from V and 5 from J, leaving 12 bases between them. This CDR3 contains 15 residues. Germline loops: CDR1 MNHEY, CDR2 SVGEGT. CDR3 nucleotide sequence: TGTGCCAGCAGTTACTCGAATCTGGGAAGAGATACGCAGTATTTT. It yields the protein CASSYSNLGRDTQYF.

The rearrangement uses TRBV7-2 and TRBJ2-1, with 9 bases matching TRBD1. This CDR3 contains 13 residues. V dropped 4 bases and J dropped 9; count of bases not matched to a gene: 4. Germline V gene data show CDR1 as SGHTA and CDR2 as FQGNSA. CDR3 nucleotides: TGTGCCAGCAGCTCACAGGACAGGGGTGAGCAGTTCTTC. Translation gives CASSSQDRGEQFF.

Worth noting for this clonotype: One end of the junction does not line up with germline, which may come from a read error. The CDR3 spells CATGRGFRDSHNEQFF. The CDR3 nucleotides read TGTGCCACCGGCAGAGGGTTTCGGGACAGCCACAATGAGCAGTTCTTC. The chain joins TRBV15 to TRBJ2-1, with 7 bases fitting TRBD1. CDR1 and CDR2 (germline): LNHNV, YYDKDF (reference sequence). The CDR3 has 16 residues.

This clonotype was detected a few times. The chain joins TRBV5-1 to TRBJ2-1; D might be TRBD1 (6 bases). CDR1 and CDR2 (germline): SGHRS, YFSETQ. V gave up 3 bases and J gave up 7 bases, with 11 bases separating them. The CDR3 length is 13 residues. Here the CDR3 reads CASSSGQMNEQFF. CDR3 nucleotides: TGCGCCAGCAGCTCTGGACAGATGAATGAGCAGTTCTTC.

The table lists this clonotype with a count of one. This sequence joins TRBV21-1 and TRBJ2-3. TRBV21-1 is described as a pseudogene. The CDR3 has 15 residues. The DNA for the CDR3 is TGTGCCAGCAGCCCCGACACTTCAGATTCGGATACGCAGTATTTT. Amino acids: CASSPDTSDSDTQYF.

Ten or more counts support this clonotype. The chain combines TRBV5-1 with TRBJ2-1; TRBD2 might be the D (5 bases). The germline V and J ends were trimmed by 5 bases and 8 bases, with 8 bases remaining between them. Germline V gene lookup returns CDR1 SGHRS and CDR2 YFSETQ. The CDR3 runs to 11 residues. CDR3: CASSTRDEQFF. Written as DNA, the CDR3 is TGCGCCAGCAGTACGAGGGATGAGCAGTTCTTC.

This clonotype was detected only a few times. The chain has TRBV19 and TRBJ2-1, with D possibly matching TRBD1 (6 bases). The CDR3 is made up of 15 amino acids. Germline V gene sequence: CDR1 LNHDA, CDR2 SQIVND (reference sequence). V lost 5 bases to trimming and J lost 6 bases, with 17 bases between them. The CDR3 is CASSQDMGAPNEQFF. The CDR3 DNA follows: TGTGCCAGTAGTCAAGATATGGGGGCACCCAATGAGCAGTTCTTC.

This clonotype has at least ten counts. This CDR3 is CASSYGAELFYEQYF. DNA of the CDR3: TGTGCCAGCAGTTACGGGGCAGAACTCTTCTACGAGCAGTACTTC. The chain links TRBV6-5 to TRBJ2-7; D perhaps matches TRBD1 (5 bases). The V gene's germline CDR1 is MNHEY and CDR2 SVGAGI. The CDR3 sequence is 15 residues long. Trimming stripped 2 bases from V and 3 bases from J, with 14 bases between.

The CDR3 DNA follows: TGTGCCAGCAGCTACTCCGGGGGTTTGGCCTACGAGCAGTACTTC. It specifies CASSYSGGLAYEQYF. The V call is TRBV7-9, the J call TRBJ2-1; possible D gene TRBD2, 6 bases. TRBJ2-7 matches the DNA end more closely, so the J call is doubtful. The germline gives CDR1 SEHNR, CDR2 FQNEAQ (reference sequence). CDR3 length: 15 residues.

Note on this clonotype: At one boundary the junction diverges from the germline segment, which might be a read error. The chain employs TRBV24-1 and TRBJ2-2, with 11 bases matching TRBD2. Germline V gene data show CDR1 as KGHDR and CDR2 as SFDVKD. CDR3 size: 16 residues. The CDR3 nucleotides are TGTGTCACTAGTGATTTACTAGCGGGGGACACCGGGGAGCCGTTTTTT. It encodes CVTSDLLAGDTGEPFF.

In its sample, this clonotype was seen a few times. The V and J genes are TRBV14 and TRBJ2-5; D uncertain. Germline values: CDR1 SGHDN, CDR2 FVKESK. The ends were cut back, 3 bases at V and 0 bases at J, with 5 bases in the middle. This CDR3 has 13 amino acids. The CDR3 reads CASSQYYQETQYF. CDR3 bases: TGTGCCAGCAGCCAGTACTACCAAGAGACCCAGTACTTC. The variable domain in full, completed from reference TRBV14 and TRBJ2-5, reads EAGVTQFPSHSVIEKGQTVTLRCDPISGHDNLYWYRRVMGKEIKFLLHFVKESKQDESGMPNNRFLAERTGGTYSTLKVQPAELEDSGVYFCASSQYYQETQYFGPGTRLLVL.

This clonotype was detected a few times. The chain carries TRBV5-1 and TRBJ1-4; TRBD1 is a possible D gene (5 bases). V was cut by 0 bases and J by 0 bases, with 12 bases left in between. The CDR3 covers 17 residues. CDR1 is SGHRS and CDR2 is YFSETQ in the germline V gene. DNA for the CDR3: TGCGCCAGCAGCTTGGCCCCGGGACTCCCAACTAATGAAAAACTGTTTTTT. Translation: CASSLAPGLPTNEKLFF.